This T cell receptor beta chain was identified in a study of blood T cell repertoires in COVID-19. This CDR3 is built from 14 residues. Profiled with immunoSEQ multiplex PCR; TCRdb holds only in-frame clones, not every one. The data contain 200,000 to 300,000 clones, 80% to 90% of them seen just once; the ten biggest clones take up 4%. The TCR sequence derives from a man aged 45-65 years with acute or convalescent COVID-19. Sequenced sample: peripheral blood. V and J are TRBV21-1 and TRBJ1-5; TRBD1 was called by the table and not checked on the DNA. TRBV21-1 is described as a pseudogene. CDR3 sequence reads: CASSKNRGNQPQHF. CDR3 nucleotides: TGTGCCAGCAGCAAAAACAGGGGGAATCAGCCCCAGCATTTT.